These 15 T cell receptor beta chains share one sample of origin, sequenced in a study of shared clonotypes between healthy human individuals. The data were produced by immunoSEQ multiplex PCR, yet TCRdb's version contains in-frame clones alone and is incomplete. The data hold about 2.1 million clones, with roughly 91% observed a single time. The naive CD8 fraction comprised CD45RO-negative cells positively selected for CCR7 and excluded terminally differentiated effector memory CD45RA+ cells. The sequenced material came from naive CD8+ T cells from PBMCs. These receptors came from a man aged 18-30 years in good health. Some clones in this sample may be carry-over from other donors' samples.

A note on this clone: This specimen includes other DNA sequences encoding the same CDR3. The chain carries TRBV15 and TRBJ1-5; D call uncertain. V lost 1 base, J lost 1 base, and 2 bases lay in between. The CDR3 is 13 amino acids. The germline V gene encodes CDR1 LNHNV and CDR2 YYDKDF (reference sequence). The CDR3 nucleotides are TGTGCCACCAGCAGAGTAAGCAATCAGCCCCAGCATTTT. Translated, it gives CATSRVSNQPQHF.

The CDR3: CASSRGLLNEQFF. The DNA of the CDR3 is TGTGCCAGCAGCAGAGGACTCTTGAATGAGCAGTTCTTC. The rearrangement links TRBV2 to TRBJ2-1; D is perhaps TRBD2 (5 bases). Germline V lookup: CDR1 SNHLY, CDR2 FYNNEI. V was trimmed by 6 bases and J by 7 bases, leaving 13 bases between them. The CDR3 loop spans 13 amino acids.

The chain joins TRBV7-9 to TRBJ1-1; D is possibly TRBD1 (5 bases). Germline V lookup: CDR1 SEHNR, CDR2 FQNEAQ (reference sequence). The CDR3 loop spans 15 amino acids. With 1 base removed from V and 5 bases from J, the gap between germline ends came to 14 bases. CDR3 in DNA: TGTGCCAGCAGCTTAGGGGCAGGGTTGGTAACTGAAGCTTTCTTT. Its protein product is CASSLGAGLVTEAFF. Filled out from reference TRBV7-9 and TRBJ1-1, the complete variable domain reads DTGVSQNPRHKITKRGQNVTFRCDPISEHNRLYWYRQTLGQGPEFLTYFQNEAQLEKSRLLSDRFSAERPKGSFSTLEIQRTEQGDSAMYLCASSLGAGLVTEAFFGQGTRLTVV.

Only one count was recorded for this clone. This chain connects TRBV9 to TRBJ2-2; D might be TRBD1 or TRBD2, each matching 6 bases. V lost 1 base, J lost 4 bases, and 14 bases lay in between. The germline CDR1 and CDR2 sequences are SGDLS and YYNGEE. The CDR3 is made up of 16 amino acids. The CDR3 loop reads CASSVSGGETTGELFF. For the CDR3, the DNA is TGTGCCAGCAGCGTATCCGGGGGCGAGACCACCGGGGAGCTGTTTTTT.

J is TRBJ1-2 and V is TRBV19, with D perhaps matching TRBD1 (5 bases). Trimming took 5 bases from V and 3 from J, leaving 16 bases between them. CDR3 length: 15 amino acids. Germline V gives CDR1 LNHDA, CDR2 SQIVND (reference sequence). CDR3 nucleotides: TGTGCCAGTAGTCCAGGACGGGGCTCCCACTATGGCTACACCTTC. This sequence encodes CASSPGRGSHYGYTF.

Written as DNA, the CDR3 is TGTGCCAGCAGCCAAGAGGGGGTTATCGGCGACGAGCAGTACTTC. This sequence encodes CASSQEGVIGDEQYF. J is TRBJ2-7 and V is TRBV14; possibly TRBD1 or TRBD2 for D (5 bases each). The CDR3 is 15 residues long. Germline assignment: CDR1 SGHDN and CDR2 FVKESK. Trimming left V 0 bases short and J 5 bases short, with 14 bases between.

The genes are TRBV12-5 and TRBJ1-1; no clear D. The germline V gene encodes CDR1 LGHNT and CDR2 FRNRAP. The V gene lost 0 bases and the J gene lost 4 bases, with 12 bases spanning the gap. The CDR3 is 15 residues long. CDR3 sequence reads: CASGLVSGEGTEAFF. The CDR3, as DNA: TGTGCTAGTGGTTTGGTATCCGGGGAAGGCACTGAAGCTTTCTTT.

The chain recombines TRBV28 with TRBJ2-6, with D possibly TRBD1 on 6 matching bases. Germline loops: CDR1 MDHEN, CDR2 SYDVKM. Trimming took off 5 bases at V and 2 bases at J, with 10 bases between the two ends. The CDR3 length is 15 residues. The CDR3 sequence: CASSTRGTGANVLTF. CDR3 in DNA: TGTGCCAGCAGTACCAGGGGTACTGGGGCCAACGTCCTGACTTTC.

This chain joins TRBV11-2 and TRBJ2-3; TRBD1 is a possible D gene (6 bases). Trimming cost V 4 bases and J 2 bases, with 16 bases left between them. The germline gives CDR1 SGHAT, CDR2 FQNNGV. There are 16 residues in the CDR3. The CDR3 here is CASSSREHRVTDTQYF. The CDR3 region has the DNA TGTGCCAGCAGCTCGAGGGAGCACAGGGTCACAGATACGCAGTATTTT. Full variable domain (rest looked up from reference TRBV11-2 and TRBJ2-3): EAGVAQSPRYKIIEKRQSVAFWCNPISGHATLYWYQQILGQGPKLLIQFQNNGVVDDSQLPKDRFSAERLKGVDSTLKIQPAKLEDSAVYLCASSSREHRVTDTQYFGPGTRLTVL.

V is TRBV9 and J is TRBJ2-7; TRBD2 aligns across 8 bases. J lost 0 bases, V lost 4 bases, and 12 bases had no gene match. CDR1 and CDR2 (germline): SGDLS, YYNGEE. This CDR3 has 17 residues. The DNA for the CDR3 is TGTGCCAGCAGCCTCAGCACTAGCGGCTCCCCCTCCTACGAGCAGTACTTC. It translates to CASSLSTSGSPSYEQYF. The whole variable domain, remainder taken from reference TRBV9 and TRBJ2-7, is DSGVTQTPKHLITATGQRVTLRCSPRSGDLSVYWYQQSLDQGLQFLIQYYNGEERAKGNILERFSAQQFPDLHSELNLSSLELGDSALYFCASSLSTSGSPSYEQYFGPGTRLTVT.

The chain recombines TRBV9 with TRBJ2-7; 11 bases agree with TRBD2. This CDR3 spans 19 amino acids. V was clipped by 3 bases and J by 5 bases; unmatched bases: 19. Germline CDR1 reads SGDLS; CDR2 reads YYNGEE. The CDR3 coding sequence is TGTGCCAGCAGCGCTTGGGGAAAGATAGCGGGAGGGCCAATCGACGAGCAGTACTTC. It yields the protein CASSAWGKIAGGPIDEQYF.

A single count supports this clone. The chain links TRBV7-9 to TRBJ2-1; D is uncertain. CDR1 and CDR2 from the germline V gene are SEHNR and FQNEAQ (reference sequence). V dropped 7 bases and J dropped 5 bases, with 12 bases sitting between them. The CDR3 totals 13 residues. This chain's CDR3 is CASKSAPNNEQFF. CDR3 nucleotides: TGTGCCAGCAAATCCGCCCCCAACAATGAGCAGTTCTTC. The full variable domain, in which reference TRBV7-9 and TRBJ2-1 provide the parts outside the CDR3, is DTGVSQNPRHKITKRGQNVTFRCDPISEHNRLYWYRQTLGQGPEFLTYFQNEAQLEKSRLLSDRFSAERPKGSFSTLEIQRTEQGDSAMYLCASKSAPNNEQFFGPGTRLTVL.

The rearrangement joins TRBV4-1 to TRBJ2-2; 7 bases map to TRBD2. The V and J ends lost 4 bases and 0 bases, in that order; junction bases with no gene match: 8. Looked up from germline, CDR1 is MGHRA and CDR2 is YSYEKL. The CDR3 loop spans 17 amino acids. The CDR3 sequence is CASSPLAENPNTGELFF. The CDR3, as DNA: TGCGCCAGCAGCCCTCTAGCGGAAAACCCGAACACCGGGGAGCTGTTTTTT.

A word on this clone: Compared with germline, one end of the junction differs, possibly owing to a read error. The rearrangement uses TRBV13 and TRBJ1-4, with D maybe TRBD1 (6 bases). The germline gives CDR1 PRHDT, CDR2 FYEKMQ (reference sequence). This CDR3 comprises 15 residues. This CDR3 reads CASSVGGKANEKLFF. In DNA, the CDR3 is TGTGCCAGCAGCGTAGGGGGGAAAGCTAATGAAAAACTGTTTTTT. Variable domain in full (rest from reference TRBV13 and TRBJ1-4): AAGVIQSPRHLIKEKRETATLKCYPIPRHDTVYWYQQGPGQDPQFLISFYEKMQSDKGSIPDRFSAQQFSDYHSELNMSSLELGDSALYFCASSVGGKANEKLFFGSGTQLSVL.

This chain connects TRBV27 to TRBJ1-1; TRBD1 agrees at 7 bases. Trimming cost V 4 bases and J 0 bases; bases outside gene matches: 14. Germline assignment: CDR1 MNHEY and CDR2 SMNVEV (reference sequence). This CDR3 region has 18 residues. CDR3 residues: CASSSLRTGSPMNTEAFF. For the CDR3, the DNA is TGTGCCAGCAGTTCCCTACGGACAGGTTCCCCTATGAACACTGAAGCTTTCTTT.